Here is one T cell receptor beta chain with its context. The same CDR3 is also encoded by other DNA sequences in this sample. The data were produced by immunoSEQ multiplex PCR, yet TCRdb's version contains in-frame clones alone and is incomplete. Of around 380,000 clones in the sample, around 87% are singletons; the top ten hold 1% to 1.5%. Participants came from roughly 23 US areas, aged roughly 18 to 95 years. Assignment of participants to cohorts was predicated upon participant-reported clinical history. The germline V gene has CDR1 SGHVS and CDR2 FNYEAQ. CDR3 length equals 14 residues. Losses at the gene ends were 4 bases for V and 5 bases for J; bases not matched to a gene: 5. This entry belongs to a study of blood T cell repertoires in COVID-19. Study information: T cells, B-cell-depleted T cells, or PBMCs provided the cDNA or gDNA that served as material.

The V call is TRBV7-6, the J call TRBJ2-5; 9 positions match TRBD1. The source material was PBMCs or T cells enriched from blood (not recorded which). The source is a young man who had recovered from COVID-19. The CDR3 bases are TGTGCCAGCAGCTCCGGACAGGGGTTGGAGACCCAGTACTTC. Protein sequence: CASSSGQGLETQYF. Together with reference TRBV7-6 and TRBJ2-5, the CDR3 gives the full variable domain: GAGVSQSPRYKVTKRGQDVALRCDPISGHVSLYWYRQALGQGPEFLTYFNYEAQQDKSGLPNDRFSAERPEGSISTLTIQRTEQRDSAMYRCASSSGQGLETQYFGPGTRLLVL.